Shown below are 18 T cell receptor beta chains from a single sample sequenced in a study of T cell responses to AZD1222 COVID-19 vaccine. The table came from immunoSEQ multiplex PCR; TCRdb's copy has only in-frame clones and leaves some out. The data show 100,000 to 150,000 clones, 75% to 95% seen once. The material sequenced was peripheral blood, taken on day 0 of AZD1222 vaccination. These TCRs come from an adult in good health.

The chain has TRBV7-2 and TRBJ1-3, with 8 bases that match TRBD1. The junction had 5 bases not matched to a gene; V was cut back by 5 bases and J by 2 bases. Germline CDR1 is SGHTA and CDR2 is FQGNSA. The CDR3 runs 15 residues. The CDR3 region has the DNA TGTGCCAGCAGCCGCCCGGACAGGGCTGGAAACACCATATATTTT. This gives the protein CASSRPDRAGNTIYF.

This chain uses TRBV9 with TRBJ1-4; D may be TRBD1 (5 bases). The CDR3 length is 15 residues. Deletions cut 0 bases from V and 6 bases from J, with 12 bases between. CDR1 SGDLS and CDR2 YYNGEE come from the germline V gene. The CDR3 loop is CASSVDGGIDEKLFF. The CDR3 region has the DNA TGTGCCAGCAGCGTAGACGGGGGGATAGATGAAAAACTGTTTTTT.

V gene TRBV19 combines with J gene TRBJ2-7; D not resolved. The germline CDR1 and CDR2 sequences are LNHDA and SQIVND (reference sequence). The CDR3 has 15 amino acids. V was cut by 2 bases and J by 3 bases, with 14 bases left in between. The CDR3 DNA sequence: TGTGCCAGTAGTATAATGGACGGTTATTACTACGAGCAGTACTTC. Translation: CASSIMDGYYYEQYF. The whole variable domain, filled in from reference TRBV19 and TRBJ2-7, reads DGGITQSPKYLFRKEGQNVTLSCEQNLNHDAMYWYRQDPGQGLRLIYYSQIVNDFQKGDIAEGYSVSREKKESFPLTVTSAQKNPTAFYLCASSIMDGYYYEQYFGPGTRLTVT.

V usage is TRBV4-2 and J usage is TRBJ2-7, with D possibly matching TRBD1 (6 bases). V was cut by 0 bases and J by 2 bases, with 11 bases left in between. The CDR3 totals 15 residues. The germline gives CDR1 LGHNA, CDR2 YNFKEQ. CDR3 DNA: TGTGCCAGCAGCCAAGATAGGGGGTCCCCCTACGAGCAGTACTTC. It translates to CASSQDRGSPYEQYF.

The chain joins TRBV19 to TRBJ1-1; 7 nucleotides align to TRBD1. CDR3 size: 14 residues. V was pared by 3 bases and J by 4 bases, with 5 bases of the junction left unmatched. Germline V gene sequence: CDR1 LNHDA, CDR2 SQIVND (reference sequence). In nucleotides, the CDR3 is TGTGCCAGTAGTATTGCAGGGGGGGCCACTGAAGCTTTCTTT. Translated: CASSIAGGATEAFF.

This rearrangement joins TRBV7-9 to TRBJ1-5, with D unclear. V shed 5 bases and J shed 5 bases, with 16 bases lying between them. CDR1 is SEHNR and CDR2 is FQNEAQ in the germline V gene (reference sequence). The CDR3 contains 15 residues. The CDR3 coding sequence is TGTGCCAGCAGCCTCACGGAGGGTGGCGATCAGCCCCAGCATTTT. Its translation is CASSLTEGGDQPQHF.

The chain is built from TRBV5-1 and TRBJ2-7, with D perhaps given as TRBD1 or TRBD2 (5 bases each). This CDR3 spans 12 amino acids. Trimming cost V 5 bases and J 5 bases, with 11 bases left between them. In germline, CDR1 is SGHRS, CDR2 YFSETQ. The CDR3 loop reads CASSRDGDEQYF. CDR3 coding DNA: TGCGCCAGCAGTAGGGACGGAGACGAGCAGTACTTC.

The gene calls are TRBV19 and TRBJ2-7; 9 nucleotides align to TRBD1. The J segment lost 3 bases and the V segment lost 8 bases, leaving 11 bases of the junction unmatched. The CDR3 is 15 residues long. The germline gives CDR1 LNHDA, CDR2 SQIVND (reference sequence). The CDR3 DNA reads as TGTGCCAGTTCCCGTGGGACAGGGATGTTCTACGAGCAGTACTTC. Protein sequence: CASSRGTGMFYEQYF.

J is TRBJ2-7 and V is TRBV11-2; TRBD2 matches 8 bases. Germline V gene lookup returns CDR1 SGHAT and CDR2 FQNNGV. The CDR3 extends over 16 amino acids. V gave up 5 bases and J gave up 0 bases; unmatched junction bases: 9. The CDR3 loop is CASSPVARGASYEQYF. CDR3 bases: TGTGCCAGCAGCCCGGTGGCGCGGGGGGCCTCCTACGAGCAGTACTTC.

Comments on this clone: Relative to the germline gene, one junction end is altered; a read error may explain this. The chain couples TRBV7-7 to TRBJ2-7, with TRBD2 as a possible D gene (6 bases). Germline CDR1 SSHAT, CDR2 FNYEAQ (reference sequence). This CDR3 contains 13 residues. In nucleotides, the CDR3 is TGTGCTAGCAGCTTTAGCGGCGGGGACGAGCAGTACTTC. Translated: CASSFSGGDEQYF.

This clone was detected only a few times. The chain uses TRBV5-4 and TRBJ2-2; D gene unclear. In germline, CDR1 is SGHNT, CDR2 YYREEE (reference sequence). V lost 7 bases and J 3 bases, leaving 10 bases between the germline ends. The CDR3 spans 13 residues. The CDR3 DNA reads TGTGCCAGCCCCAATCTGTACACCGGGGAGCTGTTTTTT. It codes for CASPNLYTGELFF.

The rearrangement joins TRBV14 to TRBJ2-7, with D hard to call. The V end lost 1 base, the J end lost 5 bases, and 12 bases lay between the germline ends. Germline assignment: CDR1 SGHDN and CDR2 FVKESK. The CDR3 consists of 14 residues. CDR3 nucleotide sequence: TGTGCCAGCAGCCAAGTCGACCGGGTCCACGAGCAGTACTTC. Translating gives CASSQVDRVHEQYF. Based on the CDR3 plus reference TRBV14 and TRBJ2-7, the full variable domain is EAGVTQFPSHSVIEKGQTVTLRCDPISGHDNLYWYRRVMGKEIKFLLHFVKESKQDESGMPNNRFLAERTGGTYSTLKVQPAELEDSGVYFCASSQVDRVHEQYFGPGTRLTVT.

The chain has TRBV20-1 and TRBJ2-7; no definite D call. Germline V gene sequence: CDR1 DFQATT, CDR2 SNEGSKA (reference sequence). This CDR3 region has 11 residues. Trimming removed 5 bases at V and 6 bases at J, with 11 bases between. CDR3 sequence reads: CSAFHDGEQYF. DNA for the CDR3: TGCAGTGCTTTCCATGACGGCGAGCAGTACTTC.

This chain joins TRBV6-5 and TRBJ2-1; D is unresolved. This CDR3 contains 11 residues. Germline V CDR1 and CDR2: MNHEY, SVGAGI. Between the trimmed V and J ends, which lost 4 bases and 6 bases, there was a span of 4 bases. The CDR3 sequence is CASSSINEQFF. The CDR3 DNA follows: TGTGCCAGCAGTTCCATCAATGAGCAGTTCTTC.

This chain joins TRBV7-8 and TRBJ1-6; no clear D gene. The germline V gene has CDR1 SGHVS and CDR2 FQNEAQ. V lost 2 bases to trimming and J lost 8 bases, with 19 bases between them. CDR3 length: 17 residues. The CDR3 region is CASSLSRQSPIDSPLHF. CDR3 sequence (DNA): TGTGCCAGCAGCTTATCACGGCAGAGCCCCATTGATTCACCCCTCCACTTT.

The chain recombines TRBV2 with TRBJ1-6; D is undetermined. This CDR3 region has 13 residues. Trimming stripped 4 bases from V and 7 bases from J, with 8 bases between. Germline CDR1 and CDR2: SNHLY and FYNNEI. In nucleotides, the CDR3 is TGTGCCAGCAGTGCGGGGTTGAATTCACCCCTCCACTTT. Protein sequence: CASSAGLNSPLHF. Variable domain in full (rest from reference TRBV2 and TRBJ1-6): EPEVTQTPSHQVTQMGQEVILRCVPISNHLYFYWYRQILGQKVEFLVSFYNNEISEKSEIFDDQFSVERPDGSNFTLKIRSTKLEDSAMYFCASSAGLNSPLHFGNGTRLTVT.

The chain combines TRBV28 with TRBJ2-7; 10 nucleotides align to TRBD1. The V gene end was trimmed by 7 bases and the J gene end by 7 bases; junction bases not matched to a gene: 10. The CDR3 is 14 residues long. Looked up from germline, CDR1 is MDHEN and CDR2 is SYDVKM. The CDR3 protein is CASTLGTGADEQYF. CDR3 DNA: TGTGCCAGCACTCTTGGGACAGGGGCTGATGAGCAGTACTTC. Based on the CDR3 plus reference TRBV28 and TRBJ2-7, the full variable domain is DVKVTQSSRYLVKRTGEKVFLECVQDMDHENMFWYRQDPGLGLRLIYFSYDVKMKEKGDIPEGYSVSREKKERFSLILESASTNQTSMYLCASTLGTGADEQYFGPGTRLTVT.

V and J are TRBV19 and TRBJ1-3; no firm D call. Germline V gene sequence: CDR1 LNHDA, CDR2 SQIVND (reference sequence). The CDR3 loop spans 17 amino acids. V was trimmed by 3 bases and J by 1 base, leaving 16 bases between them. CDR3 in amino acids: CASSIMSVWGSGNTIYF. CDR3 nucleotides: TGTGCCAGTAGTATTATGTCCGTTTGGGGATCTGGAAACACCATATATTTT.